This TCR beta chain is drawn from a study of control samples from healthy donors and cancer patients. Using immunoSEQ multiplex PCR, the repertoire was profiled, and TCRdb retains in-frame clones only, with some absent. The table includes fewer than 250,000 clones, about nine tenths detected once. Losses at the gene ends were 4 bases for V and 8 bases for J; bases not matched to a gene: 12. The CDR3 consists of 15 residues. The V gene's germline CDR1 is SEHNR and CDR2 FQNEAQ (reference sequence). The V gene is TRBV7-9, the J gene TRBJ1-2, with 8 bases fitting TRBD1. This clonotype was sampled from a young man in good health. The sample comprised blood. The CDR3 loop is CASSSDQGAVRGYTF. The CDR3 region has the DNA TGTGCCAGCAGCTCTGACCAGGGGGCAGTGAGAGGCTACACCTTC.